The source of this T cell receptor beta chain is a study of blood T cell repertoires in COVID-19. Overall study context: COVID-19 samples from acute and convalescent phases originated in the United States, Italy and Spain.

In Seattle, patients joined the study during active infection and were tracked longitudinally. The protocol was immunoSEQ multiplex PCR, while the TCRdb copy is restricted to in-frame clones and leaves out a portion. This sample yields under 200,000 clones, of which around nine tenths are seen a single time; 10% belongs to the top ten. The CDR3 contains 16 residues. The germline V gene has CDR1 LGHNA and CDR2 YNFKEQ. Trimming took off 0 bases at V and 6 bases at J, with 12 bases between the two ends. Material for sequencing was peripheral blood. The rearrangement links TRBV4-2 to TRBJ1-6; possibly TRBD1 for D (5 bases). The source is a woman between 70 and 85 years old with COVID-19, enrolled during active disease. This CDR3 reads CASSQEQTVPNSPLHF. DNA of the CDR3: TGTGCCAGCAGCCAAGAACAGACAGTCCCTAATTCACCCCTCCACTTT.